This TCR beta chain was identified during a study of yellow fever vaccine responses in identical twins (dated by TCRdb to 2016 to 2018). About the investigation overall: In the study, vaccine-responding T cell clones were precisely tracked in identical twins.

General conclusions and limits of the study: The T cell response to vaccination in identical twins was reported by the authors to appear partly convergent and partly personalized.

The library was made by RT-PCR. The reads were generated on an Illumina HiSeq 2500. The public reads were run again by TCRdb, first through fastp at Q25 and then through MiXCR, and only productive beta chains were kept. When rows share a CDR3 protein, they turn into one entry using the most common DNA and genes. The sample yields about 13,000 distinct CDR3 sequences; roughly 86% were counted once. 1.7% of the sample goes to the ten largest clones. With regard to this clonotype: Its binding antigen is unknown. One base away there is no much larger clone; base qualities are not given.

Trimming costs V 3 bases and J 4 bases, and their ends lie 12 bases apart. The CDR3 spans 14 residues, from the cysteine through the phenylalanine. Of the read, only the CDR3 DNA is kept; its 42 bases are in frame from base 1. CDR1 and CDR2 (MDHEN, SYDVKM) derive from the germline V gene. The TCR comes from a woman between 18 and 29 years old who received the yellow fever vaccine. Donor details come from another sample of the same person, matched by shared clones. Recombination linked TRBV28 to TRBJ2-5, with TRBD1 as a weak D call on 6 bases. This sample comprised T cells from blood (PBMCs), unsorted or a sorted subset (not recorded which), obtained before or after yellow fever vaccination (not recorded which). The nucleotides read TGTGCCAGCAGTTTGTCAGGGGTTACAGAGACCCAGTACTTC. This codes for CASSLSGVTETQYF.